These T cell receptor beta chains were read from a single sample in a study of shared clonotypes between healthy human individuals. Some clones are missing from TCRdb's copy, which holds only in-frame ones; the method was immunoSEQ multiplex PCR. The sample consists of roughly 1 million clones, roughly 80% of them appearing once. The sequenced sample consisted of memory CD4+ T cells sorted from blood. Receptors originate from a man between 18 and 35 years old in good health. The CDR3 runs from the conserved cysteine through the conserved F or W. The D gene is left open where the match is weak. The size of a clone is reported for some rows only, either as once, few or many, or as a class for expanded clones.

v_call: TRBV18
clone_size: few
d_call: .
j_call: TRBJ1-6
cdr3_aa: CASSLDASSPLHF
cdr3_nt: TGTGCCAGCTCGTTGGACGCCTCTTCACCCCTCCACTTT

v_call: TRBV30
clone_size: .
d_call: TRBD1
j_call: TRBJ1-4
cdr3_aa: CAWSPATGRSEKLFF
cdr3_nt: TGTGCCTGGTCTCCCGCGACAGGGAGAAGTGAAAAACTGTTTTTT

v_call: TRBV7-3
clone_size: .
d_call: TRBD2
j_call: TRBJ2-5
cdr3_aa: CASSLKAGGRETQYF
cdr3_nt: TGTGCCAGCAGCTTAAAGGCGGGGGGGCGAGAGACCCAGTACTTC

v_call: TRBV27
clone_size: .
d_call: .
j_call: TRBJ2-3
cdr3_aa: CASSPLGESTDTQYF
cdr3_nt: TGTGCCAGCAGTCCTCTAGGGGAAAGCACAGATACGCAGTATTTT

v_call: TRBV5-1
clone_size: .
d_call: .
j_call: TRBJ1-3
cdr3_aa: CASSFDTGTGNTIYF
cdr3_nt: TGCGCCAGCAGCTTCGACACCGGAACGGGAAACACCATATATTTT

v_call: TRBV5-1
clone_size: .
d_call: .
j_call: TRBJ1-1
cdr3_aa: CASSWGGDTEAFF
cdr3_nt: TGCGCCAGCAGCTGGGGAGGGGACACTGAAGCTTTCTTT

v_call: TRBV7-8
clone_size: .
d_call: TRBD2
j_call: TRBJ2-3
cdr3_aa: CASSLGLAGTTDTQYF
cdr3_nt: TGTGCCAGCAGCTTAGGGCTAGCGGGCACCACAGATACGCAGTATTTT

v_call: TRBV7-9
clone_size: .
d_call: .
j_call: TRBJ2-7
cdr3_aa: CASSLAFRGAEQYF
cdr3_nt: TGTGCCAGCAGCTTAGCGTTTCGGGGGGCCGAGCAGTACTTC

v_call: TRBV6-6
clone_size: .
d_call: .
j_call: TRBJ2-7
cdr3_aa: CASGYSYEQYF
cdr3_nt: TGTGCCAGCGGTTACTCCTACGAGCAGTACTTC

v_call: TRBV6-1
clone_size: .
d_call: .
j_call: TRBJ2-2
cdr3_aa: CASSERRNTGELFF
cdr3_nt: TGTGCCAGCAGTGAGCGACGGAACACCGGGGAGCTGTTTTTT

v_call: TRBV11-2
clone_size: .
d_call: TRBD1
j_call: TRBJ2-3
cdr3_aa: CASSRTGDGKNF
cdr3_nt: TGTGCCAGCAGCAGGACAGGGGATGGCAAGAATTTT

v_call: TRBV25-1
clone_size: .
d_call: TRBD2
j_call: TRBJ2-2
cdr3_aa: CASSETGGARTGELFF
cdr3_nt: TGTGCCAGCAGTGAAACCGGGGGGGCAAGGACCGGGGAGCTGTTTTTT

v_call: TRBV15
clone_size: .
d_call: .
j_call: TRBJ2-6
cdr3_aa: CATSRGSLSGANVLTF
cdr3_nt: TGTGCCACCAGCAGAGGGTCCCTCTCTGGGGCCAACGTCCTGACTTTC

v_call: TRBV7-9
clone_size: .
d_call: .
j_call: TRBJ2-7
cdr3_aa: CAGSQTPYEQYF
cdr3_nt: TGTGCCGGGTCTCAAACTCCGTACGAGCAGTACTTC

v_call: TRBV30
clone_size: .
d_call: TRBD1
j_call: TRBJ2-7
cdr3_aa: CAWSGQGGMGLYEQYF
cdr3_nt: TGTGCCTGGAGTGGACAGGGGGGCATGGGTCTCTACGAGCAGTACTTC

v_call: TRBV5-1
clone_size: few
d_call: TRBD2
j_call: TRBJ2-5
cdr3_aa: CASSLNWRGGRGGETQYF
cdr3_nt: TGCGCCAGCAGCTTGAACTGGCGGGGGGGCCGAGGGGGAGAGACCCAGTACTTC

v_call: TRBV20-1
clone_size: .
d_call: .
j_call: TRBJ1-4
cdr3_aa: CSARDEKLFF
cdr3_nt: TGCAGTGCCAGGGATGAAAAACTGTTTTTT

v_call: TRBV4-1
clone_size: .
d_call: TRBD2
j_call: TRBJ2-2
cdr3_aa: CASSLTTSGQNTGELFF
cdr3_nt: TGCGCCAGCAGCCTCACGACTAGCGGACAGAACACCGGGGAGCTGTTTTTT

v_call: TRBV5-6
clone_size: .
d_call: TRBD2
j_call: TRBJ2-7
cdr3_aa: CASSEGLVGGYEQYF
cdr3_nt: TGTGCCAGCAGCGAGGGACTAGTAGGGGGCTACGAGCAGTACTTC

v_call: TRBV10-2
clone_size: few
d_call: TRBD1
j_call: TRBJ1-4
cdr3_aa: CASLGQGNEKLFF
cdr3_nt: TGCGCCAGCTTAGGACAGGGGAATGAAAAACTGTTTTTT

v_call: TRBV7-9
clone_size: .
d_call: .
j_call: TRBJ2-5
cdr3_aa: CASTDWSEETQYF
cdr3_nt: TGTGCCAGCACCGACTGGAGTGAAGAGACCCAGTACTTC

v_call: TRBV9
clone_size: .
d_call: TRBD2
j_call: TRBJ2-1
cdr3_aa: CASSPGQSGLAGYNEQFF
cdr3_nt: TGTGCCAGCAGCCCGGGCCAGAGCGGACTAGCGGGATACAATGAGCAGTTCTTC

v_call: TRBV27
clone_size: .
d_call: .
j_call: TRBJ1-2
cdr3_aa: CASSFLQGRDGYTF
cdr3_nt: TGTGCCAGCAGTTTTCTCCAGGGGCGGGATGGCTACACCTTC

v_call: TRBV18
clone_size: .
d_call: .
j_call: TRBJ2-7
cdr3_aa: CASSPGAGSTYEQYF
cdr3_nt: TGTGCCAGCTCACCAGGGGCAGGGAGCACCTACGAGCAGTACTTC

v_call: TRBV18
clone_size: few
d_call: .
j_call: TRBJ1-5
cdr3_aa: CASSRGGVRVGAQHF
cdr3_nt: TGTGCCAGCTCCCGCGGAGGGGTACGCGTGGGAGCCCAGCATTTT

v_call: TRBV9
clone_size: .
d_call: .
j_call: TRBJ2-7
cdr3_aa: CAWREQYF
cdr3_nt: TGTGCCTGGCGGGAGCAGTACTTC

v_call: TRBV13
clone_size: .
d_call: .
j_call: TRBJ2-7
cdr3_aa: CASSVPRGKGSYEQYF
cdr3_nt: TGTGCCAGCAGCGTCCCCAGGGGAAAAGGGTCCTACGAGCAGTACTTC

v_call: TRBV6-5
clone_size: .
d_call: .
j_call: TRBJ2-3
cdr3_aa: CASSSSASTDTQYF
cdr3_nt: TGTGCCAGCAGTTCTAGCGCTAGCACAGATACGCAGTATTTT

v_call: TRBV5-1
clone_size: once
d_call: TRBD1
j_call: TRBJ2-7
cdr3_aa: CASSLDTGGVYEQYF
cdr3_nt: TGCGCCAGCAGCCTTGATACAGGGGGAGTTTACGAGCAGTACTTC

v_call: TRBV5-1
clone_size: .
d_call: TRBD1
j_call: TRBJ1-2
cdr3_aa: CARELGNRGHYGYTF
cdr3_nt: TGCGCCCGCGAGCTTGGTAACAGGGGACACTATGGCTACACCTTC

v_call: TRBV6-5
clone_size: .
d_call: TRBD1
j_call: TRBJ2-2
cdr3_aa: CASSSTGGGRELFF
cdr3_nt: TGTGCCAGCAGTTCGACAGGGGGTGGACGGGAGCTGTTTTTT

v_call: TRBV9
clone_size: .
d_call: .
j_call: TRBJ2-1
cdr3_aa: CASSSGPGNEQFF
cdr3_nt: TGTGCCAGCAGCTCGGGACCCGGCAATGAGCAGTTCTTC

v_call: TRBV19
clone_size: .
d_call: .
j_call: TRBJ1-3
cdr3_aa: CASSPHDSRSGNTIYF
cdr3_nt: TGTGCCAGTAGTCCACACGACAGCCGCTCTGGAAACACCATATATTTT

v_call: TRBV2
clone_size: .
d_call: .
j_call: TRBJ2-2
cdr3_aa: CASSPRTGTYNGELFF
cdr3_nt: TGTGCCAGCAGTCCCCGAACCGGGACATATAACGGGGAGCTGTTTTTT

v_call: TRBV19
clone_size: few
d_call: .
j_call: TRBJ1-5
cdr3_aa: CASRSIYGRGDNQPQHF
cdr3_nt: TGTGCCAGTAGGTCCATCTACGGAAGGGGCGACAATCAGCCCCAGCATTTT

v_call: TRBV2
clone_size: .
d_call: TRBD1
j_call: TRBJ2-2
cdr3_aa: CASRGQGFTGELFF
cdr3_nt: TGTGCCAGCAGAGGACAGGGGTTCACCGGGGAGCTGTTTTTT

v_call: TRBV18
clone_size: .
d_call: TRBD2
j_call: TRBJ2-5
cdr3_aa: CASSPPVTSGIETQYF
cdr3_nt: TGTGCCAGCTCACCACCGGTGACTAGCGGCATAGAGACCCAGTACTTC

v_call: TRBV19
clone_size: .
d_call: TRBD1
j_call: TRBJ1-2
cdr3_aa: CASSPTGVAREGYTF
cdr3_nt: TGTGCCAGTAGCCCAACAGGGGTGGCAAGGGAGGGCTACACCTTC

v_call: TRBV19
clone_size: .
d_call: TRBD1
j_call: TRBJ1-4
cdr3_aa: CASSRGLSTNEKLFF
cdr3_nt: TGTGCCAGTAGCAGGGGGCTCTCAACTAATGAAAAACTGTTTTTT

v_call: TRBV5-8
clone_size: .
d_call: .
j_call: TRBJ2-5
cdr3_aa: CASSAAGLYQETQYF
cdr3_nt: TGTGCCAGCAGCGCGGCGGGACTCTATCAAGAGACCCAGTACTTC

v_call: TRBV6-5
clone_size: .
d_call: .
j_call: TRBJ1-1
cdr3_aa: CASSTQGSNTEAFF
cdr3_nt: TGTGCCAGCAGTACGCAGGGTTCGAACACTGAAGCTTTCTTT

v_call: TRBV5-1
clone_size: .
d_call: .
j_call: TRBJ2-7
cdr3_aa: CASSLGYSVGEQYF
cdr3_nt: TGCGCCAGCAGCTTGGGGTACTCGGTCGGCGAGCAGTACTTC